This TCR beta chain was recovered during a study of blood T cell repertoires in COVID-19. As for the study in general: Samples taken during acute and convalescent COVID-19 were collected in the United States, Italy and Spain.

Seattle-derived patients entered the study during active infection and were followed longitudinally. The germline gives CDR1 LGHNT, CDR2 FRNRAP. The CDR3 consists of 15 residues. V shed 3 bases, J shed 5 bases, and the junction held 8 bases outside the gene matches. In the authors' workflow: Estimated nucleated cell counts came from reference gene primer amplification. Assay: immunoSEQ multiplex PCR; the TCRdb copy retains only in-frame clones and omits some. The D gene and trimming were derived from the DNA, and the V and J assignments and clone size from that table. This table holds approximately 480,000 clones, 80% to 90% found once.

V usage is TRBV12-5 and J usage is TRBJ2-3; 7 bases are a match to TRBD1. Sequencing was carried out using peripheral blood. This sequence originates from a man between 18 and 29 years old with COVID-19, enrolled during active disease. The CDR3 sequence is CASGFWDRPIDTQYF. CDR3 nucleotide sequence: TGTGCTAGTGGTTTTTGGGACAGACCGATAGATACGCAGTATTTT.